Each of the 20 T cell receptor beta chains below was sequenced from the same sample in a study of regulatory T cells in long-lasting Graves disease. Stated time point: persistent/refractory GD, antithyroid drugs over 5 years with positive TRAb. After RNA was extracted from PBMCs, the TCR library was made from it. Building the TCR beta libraries relied on iRepertoire HTBI primers, and CDR3 regions underwent Arm-PCR. TCRdb analysed the multiplex PCR reads with MiXCR anew, one entry per CDR3 protein. The sample yields about 310,000 distinct CDR3 sequences, around 21% seen once. Sample: peripheral blood mononuclear cells (PBMCs), taken when the disease was refractory, from a patient treated with antithyroid drugs. These receptors originate from a female donor with Graves disease.

This clonotype has more than one count but fewer than ten. The chain links TRBV2 to TRBJ2-5; D is undetermined. Germline V CDR1 and CDR2: SNHLY, FYNNEI. The CDR3 spans 13 residues. Trimming took off 4 bases at V and 3 bases at J, with 9 bases between the two ends. CDR3 region: CASSGERKETQYF. In DNA, the CDR3 is TGTGCCAGCAGTGGGGAACGGAAAGAGACCCAGTACTTC.

This clonotype was counted many times. J is TRBJ2-7 and V is TRBV7-2; D possibly uses TRBD1 or TRBD2 (7 bases each). Germline V gives CDR1 SGHTA, CDR2 FQGNSA. V gave up 6 bases and J gave up 2 bases, with 20 bases separating them. There are 16 residues in the CDR3. DNA of the CDR3: TGTGCCAGCAGTCGAACCCAGGGGGGGGGTACCTACGAGCAGTACTTC. Protein sequence: CASSRTQGGGTYEQYF. Full variable domain (rest looked up from reference TRBV7-2 and TRBJ2-7): GAGVSQSPSNKVTEKGKDVELRCDPISGHTALYWYRQSLGQGLEFLIYFQGNSAPDKSGLPSDRFSAERTGGSVSTLTIQRTQQEDSAVYLCASSRTQGGGTYEQYFGPGTRLTVT.

With respect to this clonotype: A read error is possible here, since a much larger clone lies one base away. V and J are TRBV14 and TRBJ1-5, with D perhaps matching TRBD1 (5 bases). The CDR3 is made up of 15 amino acids. V lost 1 base to trimming and J lost 0 bases, with 7 bases between them. CDR1 is SGHDN, CDR2 FVKESK, per germline. CDR3 nucleotide sequence: TGTGCCAGCAGCCAAGGGACACCTAGCAATCAGCCCCAGCATTTT. Amino acids: CASSQGTPSNQPQHF. Together with reference TRBV14 and TRBJ1-5, the CDR3 gives the full variable domain: EAGVTQFPSHSVIEKGQTVTLRCDPISGHDNLYWYRRVMGKEIKFLLHFVKESKQDESGMPNNRFLAERTGGTYSTLKVQPAELEDSGVYFCASSQGTPSNQPQHFGDGTRLSIL.

The CDR3 nucleotides read TGTGCCAGCAGCCGAGAAACGAACACCGGGGAGCTGTTTTTT. This sequence encodes CASSRETNTGELFF. This rearrangement joins TRBV5-4 to TRBJ2-2; D gene ambiguous. Germline values: CDR1 SGHNT, CDR2 YYREEE (reference sequence). The CDR3 is 14 residues long. With 4 bases removed from V and 0 bases from J, the gap between germline ends came to 7 bases.

This clonotype was observed a few times. The chain employs TRBV29-1 and TRBJ1-2, with 9 nucleotides matching TRBD1. The CDR3 is 14 residues long. CDR1 and CDR2 from the germline V gene are SQVTM and ANQGSEA. V shed 7 bases, J shed 5 bases, and the junction held 11 bases outside the gene matches. The CDR3 DNA reads as TGCAGCGCACTAGACCTACAGGGGGCATATGGCTACACCTTC. Amino acid sequence: CSALDLQGAYGYTF. Using reference TRBV29-1 and TRBJ1-2 for the parts outside the CDR3, the full variable domain is SAVISQKPSRDICQRGTSLTIQCQVDSQVTMMFWYRQQPGQSLTLIATANQGSEATYESGFVIDKFPISRPNLTFSTLTVSNMSPEDSSIYLCSALDLQGAYGYTFGSGTRLTVV.

The genes are TRBV24-1 and TRBJ2-7; TRBD2 agrees at 8 bases. The CDR3 is 15 residues long. Germline V gene sequence: CDR1 KGHDR, CDR2 SFDVKD. V lost 12 bases, J lost 5 bases, and 17 bases stayed unmatched. CDR3: CASPGDSGIANEQYF. In DNA, the CDR3 is TGTGCCTCTCCAGGTGATAGCGGGATAGCGAACGAGCAGTACTTC.

In its sample, this clonotype was seen many times. The chain employs TRBV15 and TRBJ1-6; 7 nucleotides match TRBD1. V lost 2 bases, J lost 8 bases, and 6 bases stayed unmatched. The CDR3 extends over 15 amino acids. From germline, CDR1 is LNHNV and CDR2 YYDKDF (reference sequence). CDR3 sequence (DNA): TGTGCCACCAGCAGAAAAGACAGGGTTGATTCACCCCTCCACTTT. The encoded protein is CATSRKDRVDSPLHF.

The rearrangement links TRBV19 to TRBJ2-5; D remains unclear. Trimming removed 8 bases at V and 2 bases at J, with 12 bases between. The CDR3 extends over 13 amino acids. Germline CDR1 LNHDA, CDR2 SQIVND (reference sequence). CDR3 coding DNA: TGTGCCAGTTCCACTATCACTCAAGAGACCCAGTACTTC. This codes for CASSTITQETQYF.

The gene calls are TRBV6-2 or TRBV6-3 and TRBJ2-1; TRBD2 matches 11 bases. The CDR3 has 17 amino acids. The germline CDR1 and CDR2 sequences are MNHEY and SVGEGT. V gave up 2 bases and J gave up 7 bases; unmatched junction bases: 10. The CDR3 DNA reads as TGTGCCAGCAGTTACCTGGGCCCCGGGACTAGCGGAAATGAGCAGTTCTTC. Amino acids: CASSYLGPGTSGNEQFF.

This clonotype was counted at least ten times. This chain uses TRBV12-3 or TRBV12-4 with TRBJ1-2; D not certain. The CDR3 spans 13 residues. Trimming shortened V by 5 bases and J by 5 bases, and 12 bases separated the two germline ends. The CDR3 DNA sequence: TGTGCCAGCAGTACCACGCCGGGTTATGGCTACACCTTC. It is translated as CASSTTPGYGYTF.

This clonotype was counted at least ten times. The chain links TRBV2 to TRBJ2-6; D not certain. The germline CDR1 and CDR2 sequences are SNHLY and FYNNEI. Trimming stripped 6 bases from V and 0 bases from J, with 12 bases between. This CDR3 contains 16 residues. The CDR3 protein is CASRKLTVSGANVLTF. As DNA, the CDR3 is TGTGCCAGCAGGAAATTGACGGTCTCTGGGGCCAACGTCCTGACTTTC.

The chain uses TRBV25-1 and TRBJ2-3; TRBD1 aligns across 8 bases. V dropped 5 bases and J dropped 5; count of bases not matched to a gene: 6. The length of the CDR3 is 14 residues. CDR1 and CDR2 from the germline V gene are MGHDK and SYGVNS. The CDR3 DNA reads TGTGCCAGCAGTCTGCGGGACAGGAAAGATACGCAGTATTTT. It is translated as CASSLRDRKDTQYF.

This clonotype was recorded a few times. The rearrangement joins TRBV30 to TRBJ2-7; possibly TRBD2 for D (6 bases). This CDR3 has 15 residues. The V end was cut by 2 bases, the J end by 0 bases, with 14 bases between. Germline V gene data show CDR1 as GTSNPN and CDR2 as SVGIG (reference sequence). The CDR3 region has the DNA TGTGCCTGGAGTCGAGGGACTGCAGTCTCCTACGAGCAGTACTTC. Translation gives CAWSRGTAVSYEQYF.

This clonotype occurred a few times. The chain employs TRBV30 and TRBJ1-2, with 9 bases identical to TRBD1. The junction had 10 bases not matched to a gene; V was cut back by 0 bases and J by 11 bases. Germline V gene data show CDR1 as GTSNPN and CDR2 as SVGIG (reference sequence). The CDR3 covers 14 residues. The CDR3 is CAWSVYGTGLEYTF. The CDR3 region has the DNA TGTGCCTGGAGTGTGTACGGGACAGGGTTGGAGTACACCTTC.

This rearrangement joins TRBV25-1 to TRBJ2-5; D uncertain. CDR3 size: 14 residues. CDR1 and CDR2 from the germline V gene are MGHDK and SYGVNS. V lost 1 base and J lost 2, with 8 bases in between. This CDR3 is CASSELGQQETQYF. CDR3 coding DNA: TGTGCCAGCAGTGAATTGGGTCAGCAAGAGACCCAGTACTTC.

This clonotype has just a few counts. This CDR3 reads CAISSLARTGELFF. CDR3 nucleotide sequence: TGTGCCATCAGTTCTCTAGCGCGCACCGGGGAGCTGTTTTTT. The V and J genes are TRBV10-3 and TRBJ2-2; weak D call: TRBD2 (6 bases). This CDR3 spans 14 amino acids. The germline V gene encodes CDR1 ENHRY and CDR2 SYGVKD. Trimming stripped 5 bases from V and 4 bases from J, with 11 bases between.

The gene calls are TRBV6-1 and TRBJ2-1, with 7 bases matching TRBD1. Losses at the gene ends were 5 bases for V and 4 bases for J; bases not matched to a gene: 8. The CDR3 sequence is 15 residues long. Germline CDR1 is MNHNS and CDR2 is SASEGT. This CDR3 reads CASSTVRDSYNEQFF. The CDR3 nucleotides are TGTGCCAGCAGTACTGTTCGGGACAGTTACAATGAGCAGTTCTTC.

This clonotype was seen a few times. This rearrangement joins TRBV6-1 to TRBJ2-5; D tentatively fits TRBD1 or TRBD2 (5 bases each). The germline CDR1 and CDR2 sequences are MNHNS and SASEGT. The CDR3 is made up of 11 amino acids. Trimming pared 8 bases from V and 8 bases from J, leaving 12 bases between. The CDR3 DNA reads as TGTGCCAGCGGGGGTGATCTAACCCAGTACTTC. Translating it yields CASGGDLTQYF.

Ten or more counts support this clonotype. The chain carries TRBV5-1 and TRBJ1-2, with TRBD1 identical over 10 bases. This CDR3 spans 18 amino acids. V was pared by 0 bases and J by 1 base, with 9 bases of the junction left unmatched. Germline CDR1 and CDR2: SGHRS and YFSETQ. The CDR3 spells CASSLGSGTGARNYGYTF. CDR3 coding DNA: TGCGCCAGCAGCTTGGGGTCCGGGACAGGGGCCCGTAACTATGGCTACACCTTC.

There are a few counts of this clonotype. CDR3 sequence (DNA): TGTGCCAGCAGTCCCAGAACCGGGACAGGAGTTAATCAGCCCCAGCATTTT. Amino acids: CASSPRTGTGVNQPQHF. V is TRBV7-2 and J is TRBJ1-5; 8 bases align to TRBD1. CDR1 is SGHTA, CDR2 FQGNSA, per germline. CDR3 length: 17 amino acids. After removal of 6 bases from V and 4 bases from J, the junction contained 14 bases not matched to a gene.